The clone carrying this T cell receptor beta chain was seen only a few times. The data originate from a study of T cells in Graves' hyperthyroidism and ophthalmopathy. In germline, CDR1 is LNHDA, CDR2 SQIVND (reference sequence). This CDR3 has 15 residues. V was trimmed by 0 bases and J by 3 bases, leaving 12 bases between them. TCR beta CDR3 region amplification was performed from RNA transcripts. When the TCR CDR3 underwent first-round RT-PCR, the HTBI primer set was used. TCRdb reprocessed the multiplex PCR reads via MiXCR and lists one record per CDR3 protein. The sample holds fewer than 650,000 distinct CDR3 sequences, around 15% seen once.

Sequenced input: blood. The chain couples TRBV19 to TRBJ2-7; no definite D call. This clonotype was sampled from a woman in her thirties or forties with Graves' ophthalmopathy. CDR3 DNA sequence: TGTGCCAGTAGTATAGATGGAGCAGTTATCTACGAGCAGTACTTC. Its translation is CASSIDGAVIYEQYF.